Presented here are 25 T cell receptor beta chains from one specimen sequenced in a study of blood T cell repertoires in COVID-19. Sequencing used immunoSEQ multiplex PCR; TCRdb keeps in-frame clones, though not all of them. The table shows about 120,000 clones, with 85% to 90% occurring only once. Material: peripheral blood. Source of these receptors: a man in his fifties or sixties with acute or convalescent COVID-19.

As DNA, the CDR3 is TGCGCCAGCAGCCAAGAAGGTCACCCGGGAACCGGGGAGCTGTTTTTT. Protein sequence: CASSQEGHPGTGELFF. The chain recombines TRBV4-1 with TRBJ2-2; D is perhaps TRBD2 (5 bases). V was cut by 0 bases and J by 5 bases, with 13 bases left in between. The germline CDR1 and CDR2 sequences are MGHRA and YSYEKL. This CDR3 is 16 amino acids long.

The rearrangement links TRBV19 to TRBJ1-5, with 9 positions matching TRBD1. CDR1 is LNHDA and CDR2 is SQIVND in the germline V gene (reference sequence). The length of the CDR3 is 17 residues. The trim removed 5 bases at V and 0 bases at J, leaving 8 bases unmatched. The CDR3 sequence is CASSLNRGLYSNQPQHF. Here the CDR3 DNA reads TGTGCCAGTAGTTTGAACAGGGGGCTGTATAGCAATCAGCCCCAGCATTTT.

The chain recombines TRBV24-1 with TRBJ2-1; 10 bases line up with TRBD2. This CDR3 spans 15 amino acids. The V and J ends lost 6 bases and 8 bases, in that order; junction bases with no gene match: 9. Looked up from germline, CDR1 is KGHDR and CDR2 is SFDVKD. CDR3 protein: CATSPSGSGGYEQFF. CDR3 nucleotide sequence: TGTGCCACCAGTCCTAGCGGGAGCGGGGGGTATGAGCAGTTCTTC.

This chain connects TRBV6-6 to TRBJ1-1, with D perhaps matching TRBD1 (6 bases). Trimming cost V 2 bases and J 6 bases, with 13 bases left between them. Germline V gene lookup returns CDR1 MNHNY and CDR2 SVGAGI (reference sequence). CDR3 length: 14 amino acids. The CDR3 DNA sequence: TGTGCCAGCAGTTACCTGGTTAAGGGGGCTGAAGCTTTCTTT. Translation gives CASSYLVKGAEAFF.

This clone has a single count. The chain employs TRBV24-1 and TRBJ1-6; D call uncertain. CDR3 length: 14 residues. With 3 bases removed from V and 8 bases from J, the gap between germline ends came to 10 bases. CDR1 KGHDR and CDR2 SFDVKD come from the germline V gene. CDR3 residues: CATSDPGEDSPLHF. The CDR3 coding sequence is TGTGCCACCAGTGATCCGGGAGAGGATTCACCCCTCCACTTT.

About this clone: At the DNA level, this CDR3 is encoded by other sequences in the same sample as well. The chain has TRBV9 and TRBJ2-1; the D gene is possibly TRBD1 (6 bases). The CDR3 is 14 amino acids. Trimming cost V 3 bases and J 3 bases, with 10 bases left between them. The germline CDR1 and CDR2 sequences are SGDLS and YYNGEE. CDR3 protein: CASSEGDSYNEQFF. As DNA, the CDR3 is TGTGCCAGCAGCGAGGGGGATAGCTACAATGAGCAGTTCTTC. The full variable domain, rest sourced from reference TRBV9 and TRBJ2-1, is DSGVTQTPKHLITATGQRVTLRCSPRSGDLSVYWYQQSLDQGLQFLIQYYNGEERAKGNILERFSAQQFPDLHSELNLSSLELGDSALYFCASSEGDSYNEQFFGPGTRLTVL.

This clone was seen more than once but under ten times. Other DNA sequences in the sample encode the same CDR3. This sequence joins TRBV7-9 and TRBJ2-7, with 7 positions matching TRBD1. The CDR3 extends over 14 amino acids. J was trimmed by 3 bases and V by 2 bases; bases with no gene match: 4. Germline assignment: CDR1 SEHNR and CDR2 FQNEAQ (reference sequence). CDR3 nucleotide sequence: TGTGCCAGCAGCTTAAGGGGGACAGACTACGAGCAGTACTTC. Its protein is CASSLRGTDYEQYF.

The rearrangement links TRBV27 to TRBJ2-7, with 8 nucleotides matching TRBD1. The CDR3 is 14 residues long. V shed 2 bases and J 9 bases; nucleotides not matched to a gene: 9. Germline V gene data show CDR1 as MNHEY and CDR2 as SMNVEV (reference sequence). CDR3 sequence reads: CASSLTTGAHAQYF. The CDR3 coding sequence is TGTGCCAGCAGTTTAACGACAGGGGCCCATGCGCAGTACTTC.

V is TRBV29-1 and J is TRBJ2-7; 9 positions agree with TRBD1. CDR1 is SQVTM and CDR2 is ANQGSEA in the germline V gene. This CDR3 comprises 13 residues. Trimming took 7 bases from V and 3 from J; bases not matched to a gene: 7. The CDR3 region has the DNA TGCAGCGCAGCGGGACAGGGACACTACGAGCAGTACTTC. It encodes CSAAGQGHYEQYF.

The J gene is TRBJ2-5, the V gene TRBV7-8; TRBD1 might be the D (5 bases). CDR1 is SGHVS, CDR2 FQNEAQ, per germline. There are 13 residues in the CDR3. V was trimmed by 3 bases and J by 7 bases, leaving 12 bases between them. The CDR3 protein is CASSLSDQGTQYF. The CDR3 region has the DNA TGTGCCAGCAGCTTGTCGGACCAGGGGACCCAGTACTTC. Together with reference TRBV7-8 and TRBJ2-5, the CDR3 gives the full variable domain: GAGVSQSPRYKVAKRGQDVALRCDPISGHVSLFWYQQALGQGPEFLTYFQNEAQLDKSGLPSDRFFAERPEGSVSTLKIQRTQQEDSAVYLCASSLSDQGTQYFGPGTRLLVL.

Only a few counts were recorded for this clone. V gene TRBV6-2 or TRBV6-3 combines with J gene TRBJ2-1; 13 bases align to TRBD2. The CDR3 consists of 16 residues. Per germline, CDR1 MNHEY and CDR2 SVGEGT. With 5 bases clipped from V and 7 bases from J, the junction kept 8 bases outside the gene matches. CDR3 coding DNA: TGTGCCAGCAGTAACGGACTAGCGGGAGCTGGGAATGAGCAGTTCTTC. The encoded protein is CASSNGLAGAGNEQFF.

The rearrangement joins TRBV19 to TRBJ1-5; D unresolved. The CDR3 has 15 residues. Germline CDR1 and CDR2: LNHDA and SQIVND (reference sequence). V shed 4 bases and J shed 2 bases, with 12 bases lying between them. CDR3 DNA: TGTGCCAGTAGTAAATTTCCGGAGGGCAATCAGCCCCAGCATTTT. Amino acids: CASSKFPEGNQPQHF.

The gene calls are TRBV19 and TRBJ2-5; 10 bases are a match to TRBD1. Germline CDR1 reads LNHDA; CDR2 reads SQIVND (reference sequence). The CDR3 covers 15 residues. V lost 3 bases to trimming and J lost 6 bases; unmatched junction nucleotides: 7. Here the CDR3 DNA reads TGTGCCAGTAGTATTGGTCGGGACAGGGGTCAGACCCAGTACTTC. Amino acid sequence: CASSIGRDRGQTQYF.

V usage is TRBV12-5 and J usage is TRBJ1-1, with 7 positions matching TRBD1. From germline, CDR1 is LGHNT and CDR2 FRNRAP. The CDR3 consists of 11 residues. The CDR3 loop is CATGRNTEAFF. CDR3 sequence (DNA): TGTGCGACAGGGAGGAACACTGAAGCTTTCTTT.

This clone was seen once. This chain joins TRBV5-4 and TRBJ2-2; 7 bases line up with TRBD1. Germline-derived CDR1 and CDR2 are SGHNT and YYREEE (reference sequence). V shed 4 bases, J shed 3 bases, and the junction held 6 bases outside the gene matches. The CDR3 is made up of 15 amino acids. The CDR3 DNA is TGTGCCAGCAGCCACGGGACAGACTACACCGGGGAGCTGTTTTTT. Protein product: CASSHGTDYTGELFF.

The genes are TRBV28 and TRBJ1-4; 11 bases map to TRBD1. Trimming at V came to 7 bases and at J to 8 bases, leaving 15 bases not matched to a gene. This CDR3 is 17 amino acids long. CDR1 is MDHEN and CDR2 is SYDVKM in the germline V gene. This CDR3 reads CASTPGGQGAPGEKLFF. The CDR3, as DNA: TGTGCCAGCACTCCGGGAGGACAGGGGGCGCCGGGAGAAAAACTGTTTTTT.

The chain employs TRBV11-2 and TRBJ2-5, with a possible D match to TRBD1 (7 bases). Trimming cost V 3 bases and J 7 bases, with 21 bases left between them. This CDR3 spans 16 amino acids. CDR1 is SGHAT, CDR2 FQNNGV, per germline. The CDR3 spells CASSLRDSRAGGTQYF. CDR3 nucleotides: TGTGCCAGCAGCTTGCGGGACAGTCGGGCAGGGGGGACCCAGTACTTC.

The chain recombines TRBV7-6 with TRBJ2-5; TRBD2 is a possible D gene (5 bases). The V end was cut by 2 bases, the J end by 1 base, with 17 bases between. The CDR3 runs to 17 residues. Germline V lookup: CDR1 SGHVS, CDR2 FNYEAQ. The CDR3 bases are TGTGCCAGCAGCTTAATGGGAAGCGGTGGCCTCCAAGAGACCCAGTACTTC. As protein: CASSLMGSGGLQETQYF.

This clone was seen just once. This chain links TRBV5-1 with TRBJ2-1, with D possibly being TRBD2 (5 bases). Trimming cost V 4 bases and J 8 bases, with 10 bases left between them. Germline values: CDR1 SGHRS, CDR2 YFSETQ. CDR3 size: 12 residues. The DNA of the CDR3 is TGCGCCAGCAGCCCATTTAGCGATGAGCAGTTCTTC. Encoded protein: CASSPFSDEQFF. The full variable domain, its missing parts supplied by reference TRBV5-1 and TRBJ2-1, is KAGVTQTPRYLIKTRGQQVTLSCSPISGHRSVSWYQQTPGQGLQFLFEYFSETQRNKGNFPGRFSGRQFSNSRSEMNVSTLELGDSALYLCASSPFSDEQFFGPGTRLTVL.

The chain recombines TRBV6-2 or TRBV6-3 with TRBJ2-7, with TRBD1 matching 11 bases. V gave up 5 bases and J gave up 6 bases; unmatched junction bases: 15. Germline V lookup: CDR1 MNHEY, CDR2 SVGEGT. The CDR3 is 17 amino acids. The CDR3 coding sequence is TGTGCCAGCAGTCTTCTCGGACAGGGGGCCATAATCAGCGAGCAGTACTTC. Amino acid sequence: CASSLLGQGAIISEQYF.

In its sample, this clone was seen once. The chain is built from TRBV24-1 and TRBJ2-1, with D possibly being TRBD2 (6 bases). Germline CDR1 reads KGHDR; CDR2 reads SFDVKD. This CDR3 is built from 13 residues. V lost 3 bases to trimming and J lost 12 bases, with 14 bases between them. The CDR3 DNA reads as TGTGCCACCAGTGATCCCGGGACTGGAGGGCAGTTCTTC. It yields the protein CATSDPGTGGQFF.

The chain joins TRBV19 to TRBJ2-7; D might be TRBD1 (6 bases). The germline CDR1 and CDR2 sequences are LNHDA and SQIVND (reference sequence). V was cut by 1 base and J by 3 bases, with 10 bases left in between. CDR3 length equals 14 residues. CDR3: CASSIGAGDYEQYF. In nucleotides, the CDR3 is TGTGCCAGTAGTATAGGGGCAGGGGACTACGAGCAGTACTTC. The whole variable domain, filled in from reference TRBV19 and TRBJ2-7, reads DGGITQSPKYLFRKEGQNVTLSCEQNLNHDAMYWYRQDPGQGLRLIYYSQIVNDFQKGDIAEGYSVSREKKESFPLTVTSAQKNPTAFYLCASSIGAGDYEQYFGPGTRLTVT.

The rearrangement joins TRBV25-1 to TRBJ2-6; the D is unclear. Per germline, CDR1 MGHDK and CDR2 SYGVNS. V dropped 4 bases and J dropped 1 base, with 8 bases sitting between them. The CDR3 spans 15 residues. CDR3: CASSAHVSGANVLTF. CDR3 in DNA: TGTGCCAGCAGTGCACATGTTTCTGGGGCCAACGTCCTGACTTTC.

The chain carries TRBV27 and TRBJ1-1; TRBD1 aligns across 7 bases. The CDR3 loop spans 16 amino acids. Germline assignment: CDR1 MNHEY and CDR2 SMNVEV (reference sequence). After removal of 3 bases from V and 6 bases from J, the junction contained 13 bases not matched to a gene. The CDR3 here is CASSFRPTGSNPEAFF. CDR3 DNA sequence: TGTGCCAGCAGTTTCCGCCCGACAGGGTCCAACCCTGAAGCTTTCTTT.

This clone was seen a few times. The genes are TRBV7-9 and TRBJ2-5; possible D gene TRBD2, 5 bases. Trimming shortened V by 5 bases and J by 7 bases, and 14 bases separated the two germline ends. Germline CDR1 SEHNR, CDR2 FQNEAQ (reference sequence). The CDR3 is made up of 13 amino acids. DNA of the CDR3: TGTGCCAGCAGCCAGACTGCCCGGGGGACCCAGTACTTC. Protein: CASSQTARGTQYF.